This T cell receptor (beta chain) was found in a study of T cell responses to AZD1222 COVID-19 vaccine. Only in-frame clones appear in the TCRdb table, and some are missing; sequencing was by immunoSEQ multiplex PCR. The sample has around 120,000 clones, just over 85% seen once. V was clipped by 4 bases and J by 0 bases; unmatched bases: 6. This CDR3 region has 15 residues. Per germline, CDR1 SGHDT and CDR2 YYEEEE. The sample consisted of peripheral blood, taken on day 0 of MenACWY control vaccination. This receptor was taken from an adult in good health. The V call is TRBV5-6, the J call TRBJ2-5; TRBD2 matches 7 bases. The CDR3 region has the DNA TGTGCCAGCAGCCCGATTACTAGCGACCAAGAGACCCAGTACTTC. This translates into CASSPITSDQETQYF. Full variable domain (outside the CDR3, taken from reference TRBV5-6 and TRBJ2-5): DAGVTQSPTHLIKTRGQQVTLRCSPKSGHDTVSWYQQALGQGPQFIFQYYEEEERQRGNFPDRFSGHQFPNYSSELNVNALLLGDSALYLCASSPITSDQETQYFGPGTRLLVL.